The next 14 T cell receptor beta chains were all read from a single sample in a study of blood T cell repertoires in COVID-19. TCRdb's table, derived via immunoSEQ multiplex PCR, lists solely in-frame clones and lacks some. Of roughly 180,000 clones listed, roughly 88% are singletons. Sequences were obtained from PBMCs or T cells enriched from blood (not recorded which). These receptors were collected from a woman in her sixties or seventies who had recovered from COVID-19.

The chain links TRBV11-3 to TRBJ2-6, with unresolved D. V was clipped by 5 bases and J by 2 bases, with 4 bases between them. Looked up from germline, CDR1 is SGHNT and CDR2 is YENEEA. The CDR3 is 13 amino acids. The CDR3 here is CASSRTGANVLTF. The DNA of the CDR3 is TGTGCCAGCAGCCGTACTGGGGCCAACGTCCTGACTTTC.

The CDR3 DNA reads as TGTGCCAGCAGTAGGGACAGGGGAATCACAGATACGCAGTATTTT. Translation gives CASSRDRGITDTQYF. This rearrangement joins TRBV2 to TRBJ2-3; 10 nucleotides match TRBD1. CDR1 and CDR2 from the germline V gene are SNHLY and FYNNEI. With 5 bases clipped from V and 2 bases from J, the junction kept 4 bases outside the gene matches. This CDR3 region has 15 residues.

This clone occurred a few times. V gene TRBV29-1 combines with J gene TRBJ2-1, with 7 bases identical to TRBD2. This CDR3 is built from 14 residues. CDR1 and CDR2 (germline): SQVTM, ANQGSEA. V was pared by 4 bases and J by 0 bases, with 3 bases of the junction left unmatched. The chain's CDR3 is CSVVGGSSYNEQFF. CDR3 sequence (DNA): TGCAGCGTTGTCGGCGGGAGCTCCTACAATGAGCAGTTCTTC.

This clone showed up just once. The sample contains more than one DNA sequence encoding this CDR3. This chain connects TRBV5-1 to TRBJ2-2, with D perhaps TRBD1 (5 bases). In germline, CDR1 is SGHRS, CDR2 YFSETQ. The CDR3 runs to 15 residues. V lost 1 base to trimming and J lost 4 bases, with 11 bases between them. CDR3 residues: CASSLSAGSTGELFF. The DNA for the CDR3 is TGCGCCAGCAGCTTGTCGGCAGGGTCCACCGGGGAGCTGTTTTTT.

The chain is built from TRBV29-1 and TRBJ2-1; TRBD1 is a possible D gene (6 bases). Germline V gene lookup returns CDR1 SQVTM and CDR2 ANQGSEA. The germline V and J ends were trimmed by 6 bases and 4 bases, with 10 bases remaining between them. The CDR3 has 12 amino acids. For the CDR3, the DNA is TGCAGCGTGGTGACAGGTTACAATGAGCAGTTCTTC. It is translated as CSVVTGYNEQFF.

The V and J genes are TRBV4-2 and TRBJ1-1; D gene uncertain. The germline CDR1 and CDR2 sequences are LGHNA and YNFKEQ. The V gene lost 1 base and the J gene lost 1 base, with 10 bases spanning the gap. The CDR3 has 15 residues. The chain's CDR3 is CASSQAGWGNTEAFF. The CDR3 coding sequence is TGTGCCAGCAGCCAAGCGGGGTGGGGGAACACTGAAGCTTTCTTT.

This sequence joins TRBV19 and TRBJ1-2; D is uncertain. CDR1 is LNHDA and CDR2 is SQIVND in the germline V gene (reference sequence). This CDR3 has 16 residues. The ends were cut back, 5 bases at V and 2 bases at J, with 18 bases in the middle. CDR3 sequence reads: CASSPGIWVQNYGYTF. CDR3 sequence (DNA): TGTGCCAGTAGTCCGGGAATCTGGGTTCAGAACTATGGCTACACCTTC.

This sequence joins TRBV2 and TRBJ2-1, with D possibly matching TRBD1 (5 bases). The CDR3 consists of 15 residues. Trimming removed 4 bases at V and 4 bases at J, with 14 bases between. Germline CDR1 SNHLY, CDR2 FYNNEI. Written as DNA, the CDR3 is TGTGCCAGCAGTGTTTTGAGACAGCTGTACAATGAGCAGTTCTTC. Encoded protein: CASSVLRQLYNEQFF.

This sequence joins TRBV5-1 and TRBJ1-2, with 8 bases matching TRBD1. The CDR3 totals 14 residues. J gave up 4 bases and V 4 bases, and 6 bases lay outside the gene matches. The V gene's germline CDR1 is SGHRS and CDR2 YFSETQ. The CDR3 region has the DNA TGCGCCAGCAGCGCCCAGGGGGCCGGCTATGGCTACACCTTC. Its protein is CASSAQGAGYGYTF.

This chain links TRBV13 with TRBJ1-1; 7 bases agree with TRBD1. V dropped 5 bases and J dropped 3; count of bases not matched to a gene: 6. The germline V gene has CDR1 PRHDT and CDR2 FYEKMQ (reference sequence). The CDR3 spans 14 residues. In nucleotides, the CDR3 is TGTGCCAGCAGCCGCCGAGACAGGGACACTGAAGCTTTCTTT. Translated: CASSRRDRDTEAFF.

This clone was counted between two and nine times. This rearrangement joins TRBV6-1 to TRBJ2-3, with TRBD1 matching 9 bases. J gave up 5 bases and V 3 bases, and 9 bases lay outside the gene matches. Germline lookup yields CDR1 MNHNS and CDR2 SASEGT. This CDR3 is 16 amino acids long. The CDR3 sequence: CASSDKWGQGGDTQYF. CDR3 nucleotides: TGTGCCAGCAGTGACAAATGGGGACAGGGAGGAGATACGCAGTATTTT.

The chain uses TRBV5-6 and TRBJ2-2; 8 positions match TRBD1. There are 15 residues in the CDR3. After removal of 2 bases from V and 4 bases from J, the junction contained 4 bases not matched to a gene. CDR1 and CDR2 from the germline V gene are SGHDT and YYEEEE. The chain's CDR3 is CASSLDRGVTGELFF. In DNA, the CDR3 is TGTGCCAGCAGCTTAGACAGGGGAGTCACCGGGGAGCTGTTTTTT.

This clone was counted a few times. The genes are TRBV7-3 and TRBJ2-7, with D hard to call. V gave up 5 bases and J gave up 1 base, with 9 bases separating them. Per the germline V gene, CDR1 is SGHTA and CDR2 is FQGTGA. CDR3 length equals 13 residues. As DNA, the CDR3 is TGTGCCAGCAGCCAACGGTTTTCCTACGAGCAGTACTTC. Protein sequence: CASSQRFSYEQYF. Full variable domain (rest looked up from reference TRBV7-3 and TRBJ2-7): GAGVSQTPSNKVTEKGKYVELRCDPISGHTALYWYRQSLGQGPEFLIYFQGTGAADDSGLPNDRFFAVRPEGSVSTLKIQRTERGDSAVYLCASSQRFSYEQYFGPGTRLTVT.

The chain uses TRBV5-1 and TRBJ2-3, with 10 positions matching TRBD1. Trimming cost V 0 bases and J 8 bases; bases outside gene matches: 6. The CDR3 has 15 amino acids. Germline V gives CDR1 SGHRS, CDR2 YFSETQ. CDR3 amino acids: CASSLEGTGVATQYF. The CDR3 DNA follows: TGCGCCAGCAGCTTGGAGGGGACAGGGGTCGCTACGCAGTATTTT.